What follows are 27 T cell receptor beta chains derived from one specimen sequenced in a study of beta chain features in type 1 diabetes. Expressed TCRB transcripts were sequenced because the entire RNA isolate underwent reverse transcription. Libraries were prepared by immunoSEQ multiplex PCR; TCRdb keeps only in-frame clonotypes and omits some of them. This table holds 300,000 to 350,000 clones, about 18% found once. Sequenced sample: naive CD4+ T cells from blood. These receptors were obtained from a woman aged 18 to 35 in good health.

This sequence joins TRBV2 and TRBJ2-5; D perhaps matches TRBD2 (5 bases). V shed 4 bases and J shed 3 bases, with 12 bases lying between them. Germline V gene data show CDR1 as SNHLY and CDR2 as FYNNEI. CDR3 length: 14 residues. The CDR3 is CASSVLGSKETQYF. In DNA, the CDR3 is TGTGCCAGCAGTGTACTAGGATCGAAAGAGACCCAGTACTTC.

V and J are TRBV9 and TRBJ2-5, with 9 bases matching TRBD2. The CDR3 runs to 16 residues. The germline gives CDR1 SGDLS, CDR2 YYNGEE. V was pared by 0 bases and J by 5 bases, with 8 bases of the junction left unmatched. The CDR3 region has the DNA TGTGCCAGCAGCGTAGGAGGTAGCGGGAGATCCGAGACCCAGTACTTC. Protein product: CASSVGGSGRSETQYF.

The chain uses TRBV14 and TRBJ2-1; 13 positions agree with TRBD2. The germline gives CDR1 SGHDN, CDR2 FVKESK. The CDR3 runs to 16 residues. The ends lost 7 bases at V and 3 bases at J; junction bases unmatched: 6. The CDR3 nucleotides read TGTGCCAGCACCCGACTAGCGGGAGGTCTCTACAATGAGCAGTTCTTC. It encodes CASTRLAGGLYNEQFF.

V is TRBV30 and J is TRBJ1-1; 8 nucleotides align to TRBD1. The CDR3 consists of 13 residues. V lost 6 bases and J lost 5; bases outside the gene matches: 8. Germline V lookup: CDR1 GTSNPN, CDR2 SVGIG (reference sequence). The CDR3 sequence is CACGQGLGTEAFF. Here the CDR3 DNA reads TGTGCCTGTGGACAGGGTCTGGGGACTGAAGCTTTCTTT.

This rearrangement joins TRBV15 to TRBJ1-4; D is unclear. The CDR3 loop spans 13 amino acids. The germline V gene encodes CDR1 LNHNV and CDR2 YYDKDF (reference sequence). Deletions cut 0 bases from V and 8 bases from J, with 7 bases between. This CDR3 is CATSRDPVEKLFF. DNA for the CDR3: TGTGCCACCAGCAGAGATCCCGTGGAAAAACTGTTTTTT.

This chain uses TRBV7-2 with TRBJ2-3, with 8 bases identical to TRBD1. This CDR3 region has 15 residues. Germline V CDR1 and CDR2: SGHTA, FQGNSA. J was trimmed by 2 bases and V by 5 bases; bases with no gene match: 6. This chain's CDR3 is CASSRQGINTDTQYF. The CDR3 DNA sequence: TGTGCCAGCAGCCGACAGGGGATCAACACAGATACGCAGTATTTT.

DNA for the CDR3: TGCAGTGCCCGGGGAACAGGCTACACCTTC. Its protein product is CSARGTGYTF. The rearrangement joins TRBV20-1 to TRBJ1-2; unclear D gene. V was clipped by 6 bases and J by 8 bases, with 10 bases between them. Germline V gene data show CDR1 as DFQATT and CDR2 as SNEGSKA (reference sequence). The CDR3 is 10 amino acids.

This clone was counted only a few times. The same CDR3 can be traced to other DNA sequences in this sample. This rearrangement joins TRBV10-3 to TRBJ1-2; TRBD1 might be the D (6 bases). This CDR3 contains 13 residues. Trimming stripped 3 bases from V and 2 bases from J, with 7 bases between. CDR1 ENHRY and CDR2 SYGVKD come from the germline V gene. The CDR3: CAISERGNYGYTF. CDR3 nucleotides: TGTGCCATCAGTGAAAGGGGGAACTATGGCTACACCTTC.

The CDR3 is CASSVGSDGADTQYF. CDR3 sequence (DNA): TGTGCCAGCAGCGTAGGTAGCGATGGGGCAGATACGCAGTATTTT. The chain recombines TRBV9 with TRBJ2-3, with D tentatively TRBD2 (5 bases). Trimming took 0 bases from V and 4 from J, leaving 12 bases between them. The CDR3 is made up of 15 amino acids. Germline V gene data show CDR1 as SGDLS and CDR2 as YYNGEE.

This clone has just a few counts. The chain couples TRBV7-2 to TRBJ2-1; 8 bases are a match to TRBD2. The CDR3 spans 17 residues. Per the germline V gene, CDR1 is SGHTA and CDR2 is FQGNSA. The J segment lost 7 bases and the V segment lost 5 bases, leaving 16 bases of the junction unmatched. CDR3 sequence reads: CASSKQSGSSLWNEQFF. The CDR3, as DNA: TGTGCCAGCAGCAAACAAAGCGGGAGCTCCTTGTGGAATGAGCAGTTCTTC.

V usage is TRBV5-1 and J usage is TRBJ2-5, with 8 nucleotides matching TRBD2. The V gene end was trimmed by 2 bases and the J gene end by 5 bases; junction bases not matched to a gene: 11. The germline V gene has CDR1 SGHRS and CDR2 YFSETQ. This CDR3 comprises 16 residues. The CDR3 DNA reads as TGCGCCAGCAGCTTTTTCGGACTAGCTCAAGGGGAGACCCAGTACTTC. Its translation: CASSFFGLAQGETQYF.

The genes are TRBV7-9 and TRBJ1-6; TRBD1 is a possible D gene (5 bases). Germline-derived CDR1 and CDR2 are SEHNR and FQNEAQ (reference sequence). The germline V and J ends were trimmed by 0 bases and 11 bases, with 11 bases remaining between them. The CDR3 is 14 amino acids. CDR3 loop: CASSLAAGETPLHF. CDR3 bases: TGTGCCAGCAGCTTAGCTGCGGGGGAAACACCCCTCCACTTT. Filled out from reference TRBV7-9 and TRBJ1-6, the complete variable domain reads DTGVSQNPRHKITKRGQNVTFRCDPISEHNRLYWYRQTLGQGPEFLTYFQNEAQLEKSRLLSDRFSAERPKGSFSTLEIQRTEQGDSAMYLCASSLAAGETPLHFGNGTRLTVT.

This clone was detected only a few times. This chain connects TRBV27 to TRBJ2-3, with D maybe TRBD1 (6 bases). V gave up 3 bases and J gave up 2 bases, with 9 bases separating them. The CDR3 sequence is 14 residues long. The V gene's germline CDR1 is MNHEY and CDR2 SMNVEV (reference sequence). DNA of the CDR3: TGTGCCAGCAGTTTTGGACAGACCACAGATACGCAGTATTTT. It translates to CASSFGQTTDTQYF.

This clone was counted only a few times. This chain connects TRBV18 to TRBJ2-2; 8 nucleotides agree with TRBD1. V trimming: 7 bases; J trimming: 2 bases; junction bases outside the gene matches: 3. The germline V gene has CDR1 KGHSH and CDR2 LQKENI. The CDR3 is 14 residues long. The CDR3 reads CASLGQANTGELFF. In DNA, the CDR3 is TGTGCCAGCTTGGGACAGGCAAACACCGGGGAGCTGTTTTTT.

The rearrangement joins TRBV23-1 to TRBJ2-2; weak D call: TRBD2 (7 bases). TRBV23-1 is sorted into the ORF group, with uncertain function. The V and J ends lost 4 bases and 4 bases respectively, with 13 bases between them. The CDR3 sequence is 15 residues long. Here the CDR3 DNA reads TGCGCCAGCAGTCGACCCCGGGGGGCCACCGGGGAGCTGTTTTTT. Encoded protein: CASSRPRGATGELFF.

This clone was found a few times. The chain carries TRBV4-1 and TRBJ2-5; no clear D gene. Trimming pared 1 base from V and 10 bases from J, leaving 16 bases between. Germline loops: CDR1 MGHRA, CDR2 YSYEKL. There are 14 residues in the CDR3. CDR3 residues: CASSQALTRSGQYF. The CDR3 coding sequence is TGCGCCAGCAGCCAAGCCCTTACACGGTCGGGCCAGTACTTC.

The chain has TRBV29-1 and TRBJ2-7, with D unclear. The CDR3 runs 12 residues. V dropped 4 bases and J dropped 2 bases, with 9 bases sitting between them. CDR1 and CDR2 from the germline V gene are SQVTM and ANQGSEA. The CDR3 DNA follows: TGCAGCGTTGCGCCAAGCACCTACGAGCAGTACTTC. Translated, it gives CSVAPSTYEQYF.

This clone occurred a few times. The chain uses TRBV6-1 and TRBJ1-1; tentative D call: TRBD1 (5 bases). Germline values: CDR1 MNHNS, CDR2 SASEGT. V shed 1 base and J shed 5 bases, with 8 bases lying between them. The CDR3 covers 13 residues. The CDR3 region has the DNA TGTGCCAGCAGTGAAGTTCGGGGGACTGAAGCTTTCTTT. Residues: CASSEVRGTEAFF.

Only a few counts were recorded for this clone. This rearrangement joins TRBV15 to TRBJ1-1, with TRBD1 as a possible D gene (5 bases). Between the trimmed V and J ends, which lost 3 bases and 7 bases, there was a span of 15 bases. This CDR3 has 14 residues. Germline CDR1 is LNHNV and CDR2 is YYDKDF (reference sequence). The CDR3 region has the DNA TGTGCCACCAGCAGCCGTAGGGGCCCTGGTGAAGCTTTCTTT. Amino acids: CATSSRRGPGEAFF.

This clone showed up just a few times. V and J are TRBV30 and TRBJ1-4, with D perhaps matching TRBD1 (6 bases). The CDR3 runs to 15 residues. In germline, CDR1 is GTSNPN, CDR2 SVGIG (reference sequence). V gave up 1 base and J gave up 0 bases, with 9 bases separating them. In DNA form, the CDR3 reads TGTGCCTGGAGTGGGACAGCCGCAACTAATGAAAAACTGTTTTTT. This codes for CAWSGTAATNEKLFF.

This clone was seen a handful of times. J is TRBJ2-7 and V is TRBV28, with 8 bases lining up with TRBD2. This CDR3 is built from 16 residues. CDR1 and CDR2 from the germline V gene are MDHEN and SYDVKM. Trimming at V came to 4 bases and at J to 3 bases, leaving 11 bases not matched to a gene. DNA of the CDR3: TGTGCCAGCAGTTCCTCGGGAGCGGGAGAAAGCTACGAGCAGTACTTC. Amino acids: CASSSSGAGESYEQYF.

The rearrangement links TRBV29-1 to TRBJ2-7; 7 positions match TRBD2. V shed 5 bases and J 4 bases; nucleotides not matched to a gene: 14. Germline values: CDR1 SQVTM, CDR2 ANQGSEA. This CDR3 is built from 15 residues. The CDR3 nucleotides are TGCAGCGTTCTCCTCCCGCGACTAGCTGTTTACGAGCAGTACTTC. It codes for CSVLLPRLAVYEQYF.

Only a few counts were recorded for this clone. The genes are TRBV19 and TRBJ2-7; tentatively, D is TRBD1 (5 bases). The V and J ends lost 5 bases and 0 bases respectively, with 14 bases between them. The CDR3 consists of 15 residues. Germline V gene data show CDR1 as LNHDA and CDR2 as SQIVND (reference sequence). CDR3 DNA: TGTGCCAGTAGTCAAGGGGCAGTCACCTCCTACGAGCAGTACTTC. Protein product: CASSQGAVTSYEQYF.

This sequence joins TRBV6-5 and TRBJ2-7; TRBD1 aligns across 9 bases. CDR3 length: 15 residues. Germline CDR1 MNHEY, CDR2 SVGAGI. With V trimmed by 2 bases and J by 4 bases, 6 bases remained unmatched. As DNA, the CDR3 is TGTGCCAGCAGTTACCGAAGGACAGGGGTTTACGAGCAGTACTTC. Amino acid sequence: CASSYRRTGVYEQYF.

The chain carries TRBV5-1 and TRBJ1-1; maybe TRBD1 (5 bases). V lost 3 bases and J lost 1, with 10 bases in between. The CDR3 has 14 residues. The germline V gene has CDR1 SGHRS and CDR2 YFSETQ. Written as DNA, the CDR3 is TGCGCCAGCAGCTGGGGGAGGCCGAACACTGAAGCTTTCTTT. It specifies CASSWGRPNTEAFF.

CDR3 amino acids: CASSALGPEKQYF. CDR3 bases: TGTGCCAGCAGCGCCCTAGGTCCGGAGAAGCAGTACTTC. The chain couples TRBV5-4 to TRBJ2-7, with no clear D. V lost 4 bases and J 8 bases, leaving 16 bases between the germline ends. The CDR3 extends over 13 amino acids. Germline CDR1 SGHNT, CDR2 YYREEE (reference sequence).

This chain connects TRBV25-1 to TRBJ2-5; 9 nucleotides line up with TRBD1. This CDR3 comprises 16 residues. Trimming cost V 3 bases and J 4 bases; bases outside gene matches: 9. In germline, CDR1 is MGHDK, CDR2 SYGVNS. CDR3 in DNA: TGTGCCAGCAGTGATATGTTGGGACAGGGAGGAGAGACCCAGTACTTC. Amino acid sequence: CASSDMLGQGGETQYF.